This T cell receptor beta chain appears in the sequencing data of a study of CD8 T cells in ankylosing spondylitis. General study findings and limits: Earlier work had already found some motif variants in reactive arthritis synovial fluid and blood. Reportedly, disease-linked clones are significantly enriched in ankylosing spondylitis patients' matched synovial fluid. Disease-linked clones bore a CD8+ phenotype and were relatively rare in peripheral blood.

This clonotype was observed a handful of times. Its antigen remains unknown. TCRdb recomputed calls from the 5' RACE reads with MiXCR, one row per CDR3 protein. Here the sample spans 250,000 or so distinct CDR3 sequences, over 15% being singletons. The CDR3 has 15 amino acids. CDR1 SGDLS and CDR2 YYNGEE come from the germline V gene. Trimming took 0 bases from V and 6 from J; bases not matched to a gene: 9. This receptor was obtained from a male donor with ankylosing spondylitis or in good health (not recorded which). The sample consisted of blood, either unsorted or a sorted T cell fraction (not recorded which). The chain couples TRBV9 to TRBJ2-7, with 7 bases aligning to TRBD2. This chain's CDR3 is CASSVDGGLGSEQYF. The DNA of the CDR3 is TGTGCCAGCAGCGTAGATGGAGGACTAGGGTCCGAGCAGTACTTC. The full variable domain, completed using reference TRBV9 and TRBJ2-7, is DSGVTQTPKHLITATGQRVTLRCSPRSGDLSVYWYQQSLDQGLQFLIQYYNGEERAKGNILERFSAQQFPDLHSELNLSSLELGDSALYFCASSVDGGLGSEQYFGPGTRLTVT.